The 3 T cell receptor beta chains listed next were all sequenced from one sample in a study of identical twins. Using its own MiXCR run on the 5' RACE reads, TCRdb lists one record per CDR3 protein. The table shows approximately 240,000 distinct CDR3 sequences, with more than 12% occurring only once. Sample: memory (CD45RO+) T cells sorted from blood. These receptors came from a woman under 30 in good health.

Only a few counts were recorded for this clonotype. This chain uses TRBV29-1 with TRBJ1-1; D call uncertain. The CDR3 runs to 12 residues. Trimming removed 8 bases from V and 3 bases from J, with 13 bases in between. Germline V gene data show CDR1 as SQVTM and CDR2 as ANQGSEA. CDR3 bases: TGCAGCACTAATCTCGGCCACACTGAAGCTTTCTTT. Protein: CSTNLGHTEAFF.

This clonotype was seen many times. This chain links TRBV12-3 or TRBV12-4 with TRBJ2-4; 7 bases are a match to TRBD2. The CDR3 runs 17 residues. The V segment lost 3 bases and the J segment 1 base; nucleotides outside the gene matches: 9. The CDR3 coding sequence is TGTGCCAGCAGTTTTAGAGGCGGGAGCCTTGCCAAAAACATTCAGTACTTC. Translation gives CASSFRGGSLAKNIQYF.

The J gene is TRBJ2-7, the V gene TRBV18, with 8 nucleotides matching TRBD2. The CDR3 consists of 16 residues. V gave up 6 bases and J gave up 0 bases; unmatched junction bases: 10. The germline V gene encodes CDR1 KGHSH and CDR2 LQKENI. The chain's CDR3 is CASSSLGSGVSYEQYF. The CDR3 DNA reads as TGTGCCAGCTCTTCCCTGGGTAGCGGGGTCTCCTACGAGCAGTACTTC.